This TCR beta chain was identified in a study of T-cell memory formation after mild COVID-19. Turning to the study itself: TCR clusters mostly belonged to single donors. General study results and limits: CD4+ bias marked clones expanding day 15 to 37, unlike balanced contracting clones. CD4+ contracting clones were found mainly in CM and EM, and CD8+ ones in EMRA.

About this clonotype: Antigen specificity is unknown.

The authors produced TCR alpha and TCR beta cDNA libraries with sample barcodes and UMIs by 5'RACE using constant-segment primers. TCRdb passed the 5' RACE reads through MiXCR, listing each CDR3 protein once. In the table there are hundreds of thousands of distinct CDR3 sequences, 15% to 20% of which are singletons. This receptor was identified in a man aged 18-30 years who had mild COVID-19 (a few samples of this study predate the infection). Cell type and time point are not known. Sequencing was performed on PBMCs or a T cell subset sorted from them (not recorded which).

The chain's CDR3 is CASSYSGQGYGDTQYF. The CDR3 coding sequence is TGTGCCAGCAGTTACTCAGGGCAGGGATATGGAGATACGCAGTATTTT. This rearrangement joins TRBV6-2 or TRBV6-3 to TRBJ2-3, with D perhaps matching TRBD1 (5 bases). The CDR3 contains 16 residues. Trimming left V 0 bases short and J 5 bases short, with 15 bases between. The germline V gene has CDR1 MNHEY and CDR2 SVGEGT.